This T cell receptor beta chain was found in a study of technical replicates of blood from several donors. This table comes from immunoSEQ multiplex PCR, and its TCRdb copy is limited to in-frame clones, with some not included. Found here are 65,000 to 90,000 clones, roughly nine tenths of them singletons; the top ten hold just under 0.25%. The material sequenced was T cells isolated from PBMCs. The TCR comes from a human donor in good health.

The CDR3 spells CSGLQGTDTQYF. CDR3 in DNA: TGCAGCGGCTTACAGGGTACAGATACGCAGTATTTT. The V and J genes are TRBV29-1 and TRBJ2-3; D is perhaps TRBD1 (6 bases). V was cut by 7 bases and J by 3 bases, with 11 bases left in between. Germline-derived CDR1 and CDR2 are SQVTM and ANQGSEA. This CDR3 has 12 residues.